These T cell receptor beta chains were read from a single sample in a study of Ad26.COV2.S vaccination and SARS-CoV-2 variants. Some clones are missing from TCRdb's copy, which holds only in-frame ones; the method was immunoSEQ multiplex PCR. Here the sample spans about 400,000 clones, roughly 85% being singletons. The starting material was peripheral blood, obtained in a trial of Ad26.COV2.S vaccine versus placebo. These receptors were collected from a person aged 18-65 years who received the Ad26.COV2.S COVID-19 vaccine or a placebo. CDR3s include the opening cysteine and the closing phenylalanine or tryptophan. D genes are given only for firm matches. Size is stated for part of the rows, as once, few or many counts, or as a class when the clone is expanded.

.	TRBV7-3	TRBJ2-3	.	CASSLRAQPDTQYF	TGTGCCAGCAGCTTACGGGCCCAACCAGATACGCAGTATTTT
.	TRBV12-3/TRBV12-4	TRBJ2-7	.	CASRRDTGALQYF	TGTGCCAGCAGACGTGATACCGGTGCTCTGCAGTACTTC
TRBD2	TRBV19	TRBJ2-1	.	CASSIGLAGGDEQFF	TGTGCCAGTAGTATCGGACTAGCGGGAGGGGATGAGCAGTTCTTC
TRBD1	TRBV10-1	TRBJ2-1	.	CASSRDRGYNEQFF	TGCGCCAGCAGCCGGGACAGGGGCTACAATGAGCAGTTCTTC
.	TRBV11-2	TRBJ2-6	.	CASSLASSGANVLTF	TGTGCCAGCAGCTTAGCGAGCTCTGGGGCCAACGTCCTGACTTTC
TRBD2	TRBV5-1	TRBJ2-3	.	CASSLTPASGRSTDTQYF	TGCGCCAGCAGCCTGACCCCGGCTAGCGGGCGTAGCACAGATACGCAGTATTTT
.	TRBV27	TRBJ2-7	.	CASSLWGSGRGEQYF	TGTGCCAGCAGTTTATGGGGGTCCGGCAGGGGTGAGCAGTACTTC
.	TRBV2	TRBJ2-2	.	CASMKSMGRGELFF	TGTGCCAGCATGAAAAGTATGGGGCGCGGGGAGCTGTTTTTT
.	TRBV3-1/TRBV3-2	TRBJ2-7	.	CASSHLANYEQYF	TGTGCCAGCAGCCATCTCGCGAATTACGAGCAGTACTTC
.	TRBV3-1/TRBV3-2	TRBJ1-6	.	CASSQGGGGSPLHF	TGTGCCAGCAGCCAAGGAGGGGGGGGGTCACCCCTCCACTTT
.	TRBV29-1	TRBJ2-2	once	CSAIDTGELFF	TGCAGCGCTATTGACACCGGGGAGCTGTTTTTT
.	TRBV7-2	TRBJ1-1	.	CASSSGMRNTEAFF	TGTGCCAGCAGCTCGGGTATGAGGAACACTGAAGCTTTCTTT
.	TRBV20-1	TRBJ1-2	few	CSANYGYTF	TGCAGTGCTAACTATGGCTACACCTTC
TRBD2	TRBV7-9	TRBJ2-1	.	CASSFGYSGRANEQFF	TGTGCCAGCAGCTTTGGGTATAGCGGGAGGGCAAATGAGCAGTTCTTC
TRBD1	TRBV5-5	TRBJ1-4	.	CASSPVWDRDEKLFF	TGTGCCAGCAGCCCTGTCTGGGACAGGGATGAAAAACTGTTTTTT
.	TRBV11-3	TRBJ1-6	.	CASSPTPLDSPLHF	TGTGCCAGCAGCCCTACCCCCTTGGATTCACCCCTCCACTTT
.	TRBV5-6	TRBJ1-1	few	CASSLELDMENTEAFF	TGTGCCAGCAGCTTGGAATTGGACATGGAAAACACTGAAGCTTTCTTT
.	TRBV25-1	TRBJ2-2	many	CASSEYRDTGELFF	TGTGCCAGCAGTGAATACAGGGACACCGGGGAGCTGTTTTTT
.	TRBV11-2	TRBJ1-1	.	CASRKAGGTEAFF	TGTGCCAGCAGAAAGGCGGGGGGCACTGAAGCTTTCTTT
.	TRBV12-5	TRBJ1-5	.	CASGLTGFNQPQHF	TGTGCTAGTGGTCTCACAGGTTTCAATCAGCCCCAGCATTTT
.	TRBV15	TRBJ1-6	few	CATSRELGSPLHF	TGTGCCACCAGCAGAGAACTAGGTTCGCCCCTCCACTTT
.	TRBV19	TRBJ1-5	.	CASSAFNQPQHF	TGTGCCAGTAGTGCCTTCAATCAGCCCCAGCATTTT
.	TRBV4-1	TRBJ2-1	.	CASSQVDLISYNEQFF	TGCGCCAGCAGCCAGGTGGACTTAATCTCCTACAATGAGCAGTTCTTC
.	TRBV6-6	TRBJ1-4	once	CAIHGTNNEKLFF	TGTGCCATCCACGGGACGAATAATGAAAAACTGTTTTTT
.	TRBV19	TRBJ1-1	.	CASSIRGVLLGTEAFF	TGTGCCAGTAGTATACGGGGGGTCCTTCTGGGCACTGAAGCTTTCTTT
.	TRBV5-1	TRBJ2-4	.	CASSWPERKNIQYF	TGCGCCAGCAGCTGGCCAGAGAGGAAAAACATTCAGTACTTC
.	TRBV24-1	TRBJ1-2	.	CATSDLNAAYGYTF	TGTGCCACCAGTGATTTAAATGCTGCCTATGGCTACACCTTC
.	TRBV5-1	TRBJ1-2	.	CASSLTLGPRWGYTF	TGCGCCAGCAGCTTAACCCTAGGGCCCCGCTGGGGCTACACCTTC
TRBD1	TRBV5-4	TRBJ1-2	.	CASSPTPQGARGYTF	TGTGCCAGCAGCCCAACACCGCAGGGGGCGCGGGGCTACACCTTC
.	TRBV29-1	TRBJ1-2	.	CSVEDLGLRKGYTF	TGCAGCGTTGAAGATTTGGGGCTACGCAAGGGCTACACCTTC
TRBD1	TRBV24-1	TRBJ2-1	.	CATRGQGANNEQFF	TGTGCCACCAGGGGACAGGGGGCCAACAATGAGCAGTTCTTC
.	TRBV13	TRBJ2-4	once	CASRGKSKNIQYF	TGTGCCAGCAGAGGGAAAAGTAAAAACATTCAGTACTTC
TRBD1	TRBV6-5	TRBJ2-7	.	CASSRDRSSYEQYF	TGTGCCAGCAGTCGGGACAGGAGCTCCTACGAGCAGTACTTC
.	TRBV11-3	TRBJ2-7	.	CASSLAGPNEQYF	TGTGCCAGCAGCTTAGCAGGACCCAACGAGCAGTACTTC
.	TRBV6-6	TRBJ2-7	.	CASSYSTGRSYEQYF	TGTGCCAGCAGTTACTCGACGGGACGGAGCTACGAGCAGTACTTC
TRBD1	TRBV15	TRBJ1-5	.	CATAGQGSNQPQHF	TGTGCCACCGCCGGACAGGGTAGCAATCAGCCCCAGCATTTT
TRBD1	TRBV18	TRBJ2-7	.	CASSLRDRGSHEQYF	TGTGCCAGCTCACTCCGGGACAGGGGCTCCCACGAGCAGTACTTC
.	TRBV4-1	TRBJ2-7	.	CASSHPIASLDEQYF	TGCGCCAGCAGCCATCCAATAGCGAGTTTGGACGAGCAGTACTTC
.	TRBV27	TRBJ2-3	few	CASSLLNPEASTDTQYF	TGTGCCAGCAGTTTATTGAATCCTGAGGCCAGCACAGATACGCAGTATTTT
TRBD1	TRBV5-5	TRBJ2-3	.	CASSSGTGLGTQYF	TGTGCCAGCAGCAGCGGGACAGGGCTAGGTACGCAGTATTTT
TRBD1	TRBV6-5	TRBJ1-1	.	CASSRDRGSEAFF	TGTGCCAGCAGCCGGGACAGGGGGTCTGAAGCTTTCTTT
.	TRBV6-5	TRBJ1-1	once	CASSYLSFRMNTEAFF	TGTGCCAGCAGTTATCTATCTTTCCGCATGAACACTGAAGCTTTCTTT
TRBD2	TRBV4-3	TRBJ2-3	.	CASSQDPSGGSDTQYF	TGCGCCAGCAGCCAAGATCCTAGCGGGGGGTCAGATACGCAGTATTTT
TRBD1	TRBV20-1	TRBJ2-2	.	CSAIEPRQGVSGELFF	TGCAGTGCTATTGAACCCCGACAGGGAGTTTCCGGGGAGCTGTTTTTT
.	TRBV7-2	TRBJ2-2	.	CASSLEGQLAGELFF	TGTGCCAGCAGCTTAGAGGGGCAGCTGGCCGGGGAGCTGTTTTTT
TRBD1	TRBV7-2	TRBJ1-5	.	CASSADRGENQPQHF	TGTGCCAGCAGCGCCGACAGGGGGGAGAATCAGCCCCAGCATTTT
.	TRBV5-6	TRBJ1-3	.	CASSWGGLENTIYF	TGTGCCAGCAGCTGGGGAGGACTGGAGAACACCATATATTTT
TRBD1	TRBV6-2/TRBV6-3	TRBJ1-1	.	CASSRGTAYTEAFF	TGTGCCAGCAGCCGCGGGACAGCCTACACTGAAGCTTTCTTT
.	TRBV5-5	TRBJ2-7	.	CASSFNGPDEQYF	TGTGCCAGCAGCTTTAATGGGCCCGACGAGCAGTACTTC
.	TRBV7-9	TRBJ1-6	.	CASSLDRSLHF	TGTGCCAGCAGTCTTGACAGGAGCCTCCACTTT
.	TRBV27	TRBJ1-2	once	CASSLSVSPNYGYTF	TGTGCCAGCAGTTTAAGCGTCAGTCCGAACTATGGCTACACCTTC
.	TRBV21-1	TRBJ1-1	.	CASSKEGAPRTEAFF	TGTGCCAGCAGCAAAGAAGGGGCTCCGAGAACTGAAGCTTTCTTT
.	TRBV27	TRBJ1-3	few	CASSLPGDTIYF	TGTGCCAGCAGTCTCCCCGGGGACACCATATATTTT